The 24 T cell receptor beta chains reported below all come from one sample, sequenced in a study of identical twins (dated by TCRdb to about 2016). Library preparation was by 5' RACE. The run used an Illumina HiSeq 2000. TCRdb reprocessed the public reads (quality trimming at Q25 with fastp, clone calling with MiXCR) and kept in-frame beta chains. Merged by CDR3 protein, the rows form single entries marked with the most common genes and DNA. The sample yields about 690,000 distinct CDR3 sequences; around 6% were counted once. The ten most abundant clones make up about 2% of the sample. Material for sequencing was naive T cells sorted from blood. According to the study, the label for this sample's cell subset or site signals: cells isolated with a human naive T-cell isolation kit. Receptor source: a man between 18 and 29 years old in good health.

This clonotype was detected only a few times. This chain uses TRBV12-3 or TRBV12-4 with TRBJ2-5; the D gene is possibly TRBD2 (7 bases). V dropped 3 bases and J dropped 5 bases, with 16 bases sitting between them. The CDR3 consists of 15 residues. CDR3 region: CASSFPRGAGETQYF. The CDR3 DNA reads as TGTGCCAGCAGTTTCCCCAGGGGAGCGGGGGAGACCCAGTACTTC.

This chain links TRBV2 with TRBJ2-7; 8 bases are shared with TRBD2. J was trimmed by 6 bases and V by 2 bases; bases with no gene match: 15. This CDR3 spans 17 amino acids. The V gene's germline CDR1 is SNHLY and CDR2 FYNNEI. The CDR3 DNA reads TGTGCCAGCAGTGAACCCGCTAGTGAAGCGGGAGAGGGCGAGCAGTACGTC. It codes for CASSEPASEAGEGEQYV.

This clonotype has a count of ten or more. The chain has TRBV6-1 and TRBJ1-1, with TRBD1 matching 8 bases. The J segment lost 4 bases and the V segment lost 7 bases, leaving 11 bases of the junction unmatched. There are 15 residues in the CDR3. The germline CDR1 and CDR2 sequences are MNHNS and SASEGT. The CDR3 bases are TGTGCCAGCACCGAAATTAAGACAGGGGCCACTGAAGCTTTCTTT. Translating it yields CASTEIKTGATEAFF.

This clonotype has just a few counts. The rearrangement links TRBV11-1 to TRBJ2-1; no definite D call. Deletions cut 1 base from V and 0 bases from J, with 7 bases between. In germline, CDR1 is SGHAT, CDR2 FQDESV (reference sequence). This CDR3 has 15 residues. In DNA form, the CDR3 reads TGTGCCAGCAGCTTAGGTCTAATCTCCTACAATGAGCAGTTCTTC. Translated: CASSLGLISYNEQFF.

The V gene is TRBV14, the J gene TRBJ1-3; D call uncertain. The CDR3 spans 15 residues. Germline V gene sequence: CDR1 SGHDN, CDR2 FVKESK. V was pared by 1 base and J by 0 bases, with 7 bases between. CDR3 loop: CASSQGRSSGNTIYF. DNA for the CDR3: TGTGCCAGCAGCCAAGGTCGGAGCTCTGGAAACACCATATATTTT.

This clonotype was found many times. The CDR3 nucleotides read TGTGCCAGCAGCCCGAGACAATCGTTCTACGAGCAGTACTTC. The encoded protein is CASSPRQSFYEQYF. The chain uses TRBV6-1 and TRBJ2-7, with D unclear. The CDR3 runs 14 residues. The germline V gene encodes CDR1 MNHNS and CDR2 SASEGT. The V end was cut by 6 bases, the J end by 3 bases, with 15 bases between.

This clonotype was counted many times. In DNA, the CDR3 is TGTGCCAGCAGCTCCAGGAGTGGCTCCTACGAGCAGTACTTC. Protein: CASSSRSGSYEQYF. The V and J genes are TRBV7-2 and TRBJ2-7; D uncertain. Trimming took 4 bases from V and 0 from J, leaving 10 bases between them. The CDR3 spans 14 residues. In germline, CDR1 is SGHTA, CDR2 FQGNSA.

This clonotype was counted many times. The chain recombines TRBV10-3 with TRBJ2-3, with D unresolved. The germline V and J ends were trimmed by 8 bases and 4 bases, with 10 bases remaining between them. CDR3 length: 12 amino acids. Germline V gene sequence: CDR1 ENHRY, CDR2 SYGVKD. CDR3 sequence: CAIGHGPDTQYF. The CDR3 DNA sequence: TGTGCCATCGGGCACGGGCCAGATACGCAGTATTTT.

The CDR3 region has the DNA TGTGCCAGCAGTTACGATCGTGGGTACGAGCAGTACGTC. This codes for CASSYDRGYEQYV. The chain uses TRBV6-5 and TRBJ2-7; D call uncertain. The CDR3 has 13 residues. The ends were cut back, 2 bases at V and 4 bases at J, with 9 bases in the middle. The V gene's germline CDR1 is MNHEY and CDR2 SVGAGI.

This chain uses TRBV6-5 with TRBJ2-5; TRBD2 aligns across 14 bases. Germline V gene lookup returns CDR1 MNHEY and CDR2 SVGAGI. V shed 0 bases and J 2 bases; nucleotides not matched to a gene: 5. CDR3 size: 18 residues. The CDR3 here is CASSYSTTSGRAQETQYF. CDR3 nucleotide sequence: TGTGCCAGCAGTTACTCGACGACTAGCGGGAGGGCACAAGAGACCCAGTACTTC.

The sample holds many counts of this clonotype. This chain connects TRBV29-1 to TRBJ2-7; D may match TRBD1 or TRBD2 (5 bases each). Germline CDR1 reads SQVTM; CDR2 reads ANQGSEA. This CDR3 has 13 residues. Trimming took off 5 bases at V and 1 base at J, with 12 bases between the two ends. In DNA, the CDR3 is TGCAGCGTTCGGGGCAGGGTTTCCTACGAGCAGTACTTC. Translating gives CSVRGRVSYEQYF.

This clonotype occurred a few times. V and J are TRBV14 and TRBJ1-2; 10 nucleotides line up with TRBD1. Germline CDR1 is SGHDN and CDR2 is FVKESK. The CDR3 has 16 residues. The J segment lost 3 bases and the V segment lost 0 bases, leaving 4 bases of the junction unmatched. The CDR3, as DNA: TGTGCCAGCAGCCAAGACCCGACAGGGGGCTACTATGGCTACACCTTC. Translated, it gives CASSQDPTGGYYGYTF.

This clonotype was seen only a few times. The chain has TRBV20-1 and TRBJ2-3; 9 positions match TRBD2. The V gene end was trimmed by 1 base and the J gene end by 7 bases; junction bases not matched to a gene: 9. The CDR3 is made up of 15 amino acids. Looked up from germline, CDR1 is DFQATT and CDR2 is SNEGSKA (reference sequence). Here the CDR3 reads CSARAGSGSTNTQYF. For the CDR3, the DNA is TGCAGTGCTAGAGCAGGTAGCGGGAGTACTAATACGCAGTATTTT.

This clonotype was counted at least ten times. The chain links TRBV4-2 to TRBJ2-1; D not resolved. Trimming pared 0 bases from V and 6 bases from J, leaving 15 bases between. Germline V gene lookup returns CDR1 LGHNA and CDR2 YNFKEQ. This CDR3 is 16 amino acids long. The CDR3 region has the DNA TGTGCCAGCAGCCAAGACCTTGCCGGGTCAGGCAATGAGCAGTTCTTC. This codes for CASSQDLAGSGNEQFF.

The chain carries TRBV5-1 and TRBJ1-2; TRBD1 matches at 7 bases. The CDR3 contains 14 residues. V shed 4 bases and J 5 bases; nucleotides not matched to a gene: 8. The V gene's germline CDR1 is SGHRS and CDR2 YFSETQ. Here the CDR3 reads CASSTRDRGYGYTF. The CDR3 nucleotides read TGCGCCAGCAGCACCCGGGACAGAGGATATGGCTACACCTTC.

The table lists this clonotype with many counts. This sequence joins TRBV24-1 and TRBJ2-5, with D perhaps being TRBD1 or TRBD2 (5 bases each). Trimming left V 3 bases short and J 4 bases short, with 11 bases between. There are 14 residues in the CDR3. Per the germline V gene, CDR1 is KGHDR and CDR2 is SFDVKD. The CDR3 is CATSDRGEGETQYF. The CDR3 coding sequence is TGTGCCACCAGTGATAGAGGGGAAGGAGAGACCCAGTACTTC.

This clonotype was seen at least ten times. The rearrangement links TRBV20-1 to TRBJ2-5, with TRBD2 matching over 10 bases. The V gene's germline CDR1 is DFQATT and CDR2 SNEGSKA (reference sequence). V was pared by 3 bases and J by 4 bases, with 5 bases of the junction left unmatched. The CDR3 contains 14 residues. CDR3 sequence (DNA): TGCAGTGCTAGTTTATTAGCGGGAGGAGAGACCCAGTACTTC. As protein: CSASLLAGGETQYF.

The chain employs TRBV19 and TRBJ1-1; 8 nucleotides line up with TRBD1. This CDR3 contains 18 residues. With V trimmed by 7 bases and J by 3 bases, 19 bases remained unmatched. The V gene's germline CDR1 is LNHDA and CDR2 SQIVND (reference sequence). DNA of the CDR3: TGTGCCAGTACCATCACGCAAGAGAGGACAGGGCGACACACTGAAGCTTTCTTT. Encoded protein: CASTITQERTGRHTEAFF.

This clonotype was observed at least ten times. The chain has TRBV20-1 and TRBJ2-5; D unclear. Trimming cost V 2 bases and J 1 base, with 14 bases left between them. The CDR3 extends over 15 amino acids. Germline CDR1 reads DFQATT; CDR2 reads SNEGSKA (reference sequence). CDR3 coding DNA: TGCAGTGCTAGACCTCCCGACCGGGTCCAAGAGACCCAGTACTTC. It translates to CSARPPDRVQETQYF.

This clonotype was recorded at least ten times. The J gene is TRBJ2-1, the V gene TRBV27, with no clear D. The V and J ends lost 9 bases and 4 bases respectively, with 10 bases between them. CDR3 length: 12 amino acids. The germline V gene encodes CDR1 MNHEY and CDR2 SMNVEV (reference sequence). As DNA, the CDR3 is TGTGCCAGTATGGCCCGATACAATGAGCAGTTCTTC. This encodes CASMARYNEQFF.

The chain joins TRBV27 to TRBJ2-2; 8 bases are a match to TRBD2. V shed 3 bases and J 1 base; nucleotides not matched to a gene: 4. The CDR3 runs 16 residues. Germline values: CDR1 MNHEY, CDR2 SMNVEV (reference sequence). CDR3 in amino acids: CASSFELAENTGELFF. As DNA, the CDR3 is TGTGCCAGCAGTTTTGAACTAGCGGAGAACACCGGGGAGCTGTTTTTT.

This clonotype was seen ten or more times. The rearrangement links TRBV7-9 to TRBJ2-1; 12 bases line up with TRBD2. V was pared by 4 bases and J by 6 bases, with 7 bases of the junction left unmatched. CDR3 length: 16 amino acids. Germline CDR1 is SEHNR and CDR2 is FQNEAQ (reference sequence). The CDR3 loop reads CASSYLTSGSSNEQFF. The CDR3 coding sequence is TGTGCCAGCAGCTACCTGACTAGCGGGAGTAGCAATGAGCAGTTCTTC. The full variable domain, with the rest looked up from reference TRBV7-9 and TRBJ2-1, is DTGVSQNPRHKITKRGQNVTFRCDPISEHNRLYWYRQTLGQGPEFLTYFQNEAQLEKSRLLSDRFSAERPKGSFSTLEIQRTEQGDSAMYLCASSYLTSGSSNEQFFGPGTRLTVL.

The V gene is TRBV2, the J gene TRBJ2-1; tentatively, D is TRBD1 (6 bases). The V gene's germline CDR1 is SNHLY and CDR2 FYNNEI. The V end was cut by 0 bases, the J end by 3 bases, with 15 bases between. The CDR3 runs 17 residues. CDR3 amino acids: CASSEAVSQGFYNEQFF. CDR3 nucleotide sequence: TGTGCCAGCAGTGAAGCTGTTAGTCAGGGGTTCTACAATGAGCAGTTCTTC.

This clonotype was found many times. This chain uses TRBV27 with TRBJ2-7; no firm D call. Trimming shortened V by 5 bases and J by 1 base, and 12 bases separated the two germline ends. The CDR3 sequence is 14 residues long. Germline V gene lookup returns CDR1 MNHEY and CDR2 SMNVEV (reference sequence). As DNA, the CDR3 is TGTGCCAGCAGTCCCCTCGGTAATTCCTACGAGCAGTACGTC. Encoded protein: CASSPLGNSYEQYV.